The sample holds one count of the clone carrying this TCR beta chain. Its antigen remains unknown. The V and J ends lost 0 bases and 2 bases respectively, with 14 bases between them. The germline V gene has CDR1 MGHRA and CDR2 YSYEKL. The CDR3 spans 17 residues. The PCR ran on 60 Vbeta and 13 Jbeta primers. Clones were read by immunoSEQ multiplex PCR, and TCRdb kept only the in-frame ones, dropping some. This table has about 140,000 clones, about four fifths appearing once. This sample was taken from a study of cytomegalovirus exposure and HLA in healthy donors. Study findings and constraints: It was reported that the classifier diagnosed cytomegalovirus status with high specificity and sensitivity in both the original and validation cohorts. A few CMV-associated chains proved CMV antigen-specific in vitro. Previously analyzed data showed that most TCR beta V segments were productive at a frequency of about 87% or about 30%. TCR beta V- and J-gene trimming, according to a later analysis, was linked to a missense DCLRE1C variant.

The sample consisted of PBMCs. The source of this sequence is a middle-aged man in good health and CMV-seropositive. The V and J genes are TRBV4-1 and TRBJ1-5; D may be TRBD1 (5 bases). The CDR3 loop is CASSQDRSGVGNQPQHF. CDR3 nucleotide sequence: TGCGCCAGCAGCCAAGATCGCTCGGGGGTTGGCAATCAGCCCCAGCATTTT.